The 9 T cell receptor beta chains reported below all come from one sample, sequenced in a study of human T cells and chemical hapten exposure. TCRdb fed the RACE reads into MiXCR, producing one record per CDR3 protein. Counted here are about 77,000 distinct CDR3 sequences, 8.5% to 10% occurring once; the ten biggest clones make up approximately 1.5%. Time point of the sample: healthy volunteer bleed at 6 weeks. Total RNA was isolated from unfractionated whole blood. The specimen sequenced was whole blood. These receptors came from a female donor in good health. Some clones in this sample may be carry-over from other donors' samples.

In its sample, this clonotype was seen many times. The chain carries TRBV20-1 and TRBJ2-1; 9 nucleotides agree with TRBD2. Germline values: CDR1 DFQATT, CDR2 SNEGSKA (reference sequence). Unmatched junction bases numbered 10, after V lost 8 bases and J lost 5 bases. The CDR3 length is 14 residues. DNA for the CDR3: TGCAGTACTGGAAGACTAGCGGTAAACAATGAGCAGTTCTTC. As protein: CSTGRLAVNNEQFF.

Only a few counts were recorded for this clonotype. V usage is TRBV12-3 or TRBV12-4 and J usage is TRBJ2-5, with D unclear. V was trimmed by 3 bases and J by 2 bases, leaving 16 bases between them. This CDR3 comprises 16 residues. CDR3 residues: CASSLSGSGVQETQYF. The CDR3 nucleotides read TGTGCCAGCAGTTTGAGTGGGTCTGGGGTGCAAGAGACCCAGTACTTC.

The table lists this clonotype with a few counts. This chain connects TRBV12-3 or TRBV12-4 to TRBJ2-7; a possible D gene is TRBD1 (5 bases). V was trimmed by 4 bases and J by 7 bases, leaving 17 bases between them. This CDR3 region has 14 residues. DNA for the CDR3: TGTGCCAGCAGTTCAACTCCAGGGTTCGGAGAGCAGTACTTC. Its protein product is CASSSTPGFGEQYF.

CDR3 in DNA: TGTGCCAGCACCCTATGGGGGGGGATCGACGAGACCCAGTACTTC. It codes for CASTLWGGIDETQYF. The chain employs TRBV6-6 and TRBJ2-5; the match to TRBD2 covers 7 bases. The CDR3 contains 15 residues. V lost 7 bases to trimming and J lost 5 bases; unmatched junction nucleotides: 13. CDR1 is MNHNY, CDR2 SVGAGI, per germline (reference sequence).

This clonotype occurred a few times. The chain uses TRBV2 and TRBJ1-1, with 10 bases fitting TRBD1. The CDR3 is 14 amino acids. The V segment lost 5 bases and the J segment 2 bases; nucleotides outside the gene matches: 2. The germline V gene encodes CDR1 SNHLY and CDR2 FYNNEI. The CDR3 protein is CASSWDRGNTEAFF. The CDR3 DNA reads TGTGCCAGCAGTTGGGACAGGGGAAACACTGAAGCTTTCTTT.

This clonotype was counted many times. The chain employs TRBV12-3 or TRBV12-4 and TRBJ2-3, with D uncertain. The CDR3 extends over 12 amino acids. Deletions cut 8 bases from V and 5 bases from J, with 11 bases between. The CDR3 sequence: CASCLRGDTQYF. The CDR3 nucleotides are TGTGCCAGCTGCCTTAGAGGAGATACGCAGTATTTT.

This chain connects TRBV3-1 to TRBJ2-3; 9 bases align to TRBD2. V was clipped by 4 bases and J by 7 bases; unmatched bases: 12. Germline V CDR1 and CDR2: LGHDT, YNNKEL (reference sequence). The CDR3 has 16 amino acids. The CDR3 loop reads CASSPAGGGGANTQYF. In DNA, the CDR3 is TGTGCCAGCAGCCCAGCTGGGGGCGGGGGGGCAAATACGCAGTATTTT.

This clonotype was recorded many times. J is TRBJ2-3 and V is TRBV4-2, with 9 bases matching TRBD2. V lost 1 base, J lost 8 bases, and 10 bases stayed unmatched. The CDR3 extends over 16 amino acids. Germline lookup yields CDR1 LGHNA and CDR2 YNFKEQ. The CDR3 nucleotides read TGTGCCAGCAGCCAAGTAAGCGGGGGGCTCGCAGGTACGCAGTATTTT. Its protein product is CASSQVSGGLAGTQYF.

This clonotype was detected many times. The chain couples TRBV7-3 to TRBJ1-1, with a weak D call TRBD1 (5 bases). V was shortened by 4 bases and J by 5 bases, with 14 bases between the two germline ends. The CDR3 loop spans 14 amino acids. Germline assignment: CDR1 SGHTA and CDR2 FQGTGA. As DNA, the CDR3 is TGTGCCAGCAGCTCTGGGGGGATTGAAACTGAAGCTTTCTTT. Protein: CASSSGGIETEAFF.